Presented here are 28 T cell receptor beta chains from one specimen sequenced in a study of T cell changes during pregnancy in multiple sclerosis. Clones were read by immunoSEQ multiplex PCR, and TCRdb kept only the in-frame ones, dropping some. Of about 31,000 clones in the sample, roughly 89% were seen once. Specimen: CD8+ T cells from peripheral blood mononuclear cells, collected before pregnancy. The receptors shown here come from a female donor with multiple sclerosis, enrolled in a pregnancy study.

The J gene is TRBJ1-2, the V gene TRBV7-2; 7 bases agree with TRBD1. J was trimmed by 3 bases and V by 5 bases; bases with no gene match: 3. Germline CDR1 is SGHTA and CDR2 is FQGNSA. The CDR3 consists of 13 residues. This chain's CDR3 is CASSPGTDYGYTF. CDR3 sequence (DNA): TGTGCCAGCAGCCCCGGGACAGACTATGGCTACACCTTC.

The chain uses TRBV4-3 and TRBJ1-2; 8 bases are shared with TRBD1. The CDR3 sequence is 15 residues long. CDR1 is LGHNA, CDR2 YSLEER, per germline. Losses at the gene ends were 3 bases for V and 4 bases for J; bases not matched to a gene: 7. The CDR3: CASSHNRGGLYGYTF. For the CDR3, the DNA is TGCGCCAGCAGCCACAACAGGGGGGGCCTCTATGGCTACACCTTC.

The genes are TRBV21-1 and TRBJ1-5; the table's D call, TRBD1, was not checked against the DNA. TRBV21-1 is given as a pseudogene. The CDR3 is 18 residues long. DNA for the CDR3: TGTGCCAGCAGCAAAGGGGGGGGGACAGGGCTTATGAATCAGCCCCAGCATTTT. This translates into CASSKGGGTGLMNQPQHF.

The J gene is TRBJ2-7, the V gene TRBV18; 12 bases are shared with TRBD2. CDR3 length: 15 amino acids. Germline loops: CDR1 KGHSH, CDR2 LQKENI. J was trimmed by 6 bases and V by 2 bases; bases with no gene match: 5. The CDR3 DNA is TGTGCCAGCTCACCAACACTAGCGGGAGGCATCGAGCAGTACTTC. Its translation is CASSPTLAGGIEQYF.

The gene calls are TRBV15 and TRBJ2-7; the match to TRBD2 covers 7 bases. The germline gives CDR1 LNHNV, CDR2 YYDKDF (reference sequence). This CDR3 is 15 amino acids long. After removal of 0 bases from V and 5 bases from J, the junction contained 7 bases not matched to a gene. The CDR3 DNA reads as TGTGCCACCAGCAGAGATGGGGGGAGGGCCAACGAGCAGTACTTC. This sequence encodes CATSRDGGRANEQYF.

This clone was seen repeatedly, ten times or more. V usage is TRBV11-2 and J usage is TRBJ2-7, with a weak D call TRBD2 (6 bases). The CDR3 is made up of 17 amino acids. Germline V gene data show CDR1 as SGHAT and CDR2 as FQNNGV. The V and J ends lost 5 bases and 2 bases respectively, with 22 bases between them. The CDR3 loop is CASSPRDFSPLAYEQYF. CDR3 DNA: TGTGCCAGCAGCCCGCGGGACTTTTCCCCGCTGGCCTACGAGCAGTACTTC.

The chain couples TRBV30 to TRBJ1-5; D is possibly TRBD1 (5 bases). V shed 0 bases and J shed 11 bases, with 14 bases lying between them. The CDR3 loop spans 13 amino acids. Germline lookup yields CDR1 GTSNPN and CDR2 SVGIG (reference sequence). CDR3 in DNA: TGTGCCTGGAGTGTAGAAGGGACGGGGGCCCAGCATTTT. It yields the protein CAWSVEGTGAQHF.

The rearrangement joins TRBV29-1 to TRBJ2-7; D perhaps matches TRBD2 (5 bases). Trimming took off 7 bases at V and 2 bases at J, with 9 bases between the two ends. The V gene's germline CDR1 is SQVTM and CDR2 ANQGSEA. The CDR3 covers 11 residues. The CDR3, as DNA: TGCAGCGCCTGGGAGACCTACGAGCAGTACTTC. Protein sequence: CSAWETYEQYF.

About this clone itself: One junction end disagrees with the germline gene, perhaps due to a read error. The chain employs TRBV4-3 and TRBJ2-7; 8 bases are a match to TRBD1. This CDR3 spans 14 amino acids. Germline CDR1 LGHNA, CDR2 YSLEER. The CDR3 coding sequence is TGCGCCAGCACCCAAGACAGGGGCTCCTACGAGCAGTACTTC. Translated, it gives CASTQDRGSYEQYF.

This chain uses TRBV11-2 with TRBJ1-2; TRBD1 agrees at 12 bases. This CDR3 has 16 residues. Germline lookup yields CDR1 SGHAT and CDR2 FQNNGV. With 1 base clipped from V and 7 bases from J, the junction kept 7 bases outside the gene matches. CDR3 protein: CASSLGDRGRLVGYTF. The CDR3, as DNA: TGTGCCAGCAGCTTAGGGGACAGGGGGCGGTTAGTTGGCTACACCTTC.

The CDR3 DNA reads as TGTGCCAGCAGCTTATCACGCGGCTTCCAAGAGACCCAGTACTTC. This encodes CASSLSRGFQETQYF. The rearrangement links TRBV7-9 to TRBJ2-5; D unclear. V lost 2 bases, J lost 1 base, and 11 bases lay in between. The CDR3 length is 15 residues. Germline-derived CDR1 and CDR2 are SEHNR and FQNEAQ (reference sequence).

The chain joins TRBV27 to TRBJ2-3, with 9 nucleotides matching TRBD2. The CDR3 has 15 residues. The germline V gene has CDR1 MNHEY and CDR2 SMNVEV (reference sequence). J was trimmed by 1 base and V by 5 bases; bases with no gene match: 4. The CDR3 DNA follows: TGTGCCAGCAGTCAACTAGCGGGTGGCACAGATACGCAGTATTTT. This encodes CASSQLAGGTDTQYF.

The rearrangement joins TRBV28 to TRBJ2-7, with TRBD1 matching over 9 bases. With V trimmed by 5 bases and J by 1 base, 12 bases remained unmatched. This CDR3 region has 17 residues. Germline lookup yields CDR1 MDHEN and CDR2 SYDVKM. The CDR3 DNA reads TGTGCCAGCAGTCAAGCCACATGGGACAGGGTGTCCTACGAGCAGTACTTC. It is translated as CASSQATWDRVSYEQYF.

The chain joins TRBV28 to TRBJ2-7; D perhaps matches TRBD1 (5 bases). The CDR3 sequence is 14 residues long. V lost 4 bases and J lost 4, with 14 bases in between. Looked up from germline, CDR1 is MDHEN and CDR2 is SYDVKM. CDR3 nucleotide sequence: TGTGCCAGCAGTTCCCACAGGCTGCTTTACGAGCAGTACTTC. It specifies CASSSHRLLYEQYF.

This chain uses TRBV10-3 with TRBJ2-7, with D maybe TRBD1 (6 bases). The germline gives CDR1 ENHRY, CDR2 SYGVKD. The CDR3 runs 15 residues. V dropped 5 bases and J dropped 1 base, with 15 bases sitting between them. The CDR3 sequence is CAISSNRDVSYEQYF. The CDR3 DNA reads as TGTGCCATCAGTTCAAACAGGGACGTGTCCTACGAGCAGTACTTC.

J is TRBJ2-2 and V is TRBV27, with TRBD2 matching 7 bases. The junction had 8 bases not matched to a gene; V was cut back by 7 bases and J by 6 bases. This CDR3 contains 14 residues. CDR1 is MNHEY, CDR2 SMNVEV, per germline (reference sequence). The CDR3 coding sequence is TGTGCCAGCACCTCCCTGGCGGGAGCCGGGGAGCTGTTTTTT. Translating gives CASTSLAGAGELFF.

At least ten counts were recorded for this clone. This CDR3 reads CSAGTGEDGELFF. CDR3 in DNA: TGCAGCGCTGGGACAGGGGAGGACGGGGAGCTGTTTTTT. The chain links TRBV29-1 to TRBJ2-2, with 10 bases lining up with TRBD1. This CDR3 has 13 residues. With V trimmed by 7 bases and J by 7 bases, 6 bases remained unmatched. Per the germline V gene, CDR1 is SQVTM and CDR2 is ANQGSEA.

The V call is TRBV7-8, the J call TRBJ2-2; D possibly corresponds to TRBD2 (7 bases). Trimming took 2 bases from V and 6 from J, leaving 19 bases between them. Germline CDR1 and CDR2: SGHVS and FQNEAQ. The CDR3 contains 17 residues. CDR3 in amino acids: CASSLRGAGPVAGELFF. The CDR3 bases are TGTGCCAGCAGCTTACGGGGGGCAGGGCCGGTCGCCGGGGAGCTGTTTTTT.

The chain is built from TRBV27 and TRBJ2-3; D might be TRBD1 (6 bases). The CDR3 is made up of 16 amino acids. Per the germline V gene, CDR1 is MNHEY and CDR2 is SMNVEV (reference sequence). V was trimmed by 3 bases and J by 3 bases, leaving 16 bases between them. Written as DNA, the CDR3 is TGTGCCAGCAGTTTTAGCAGGGGCGAGGTTACAGATACGCAGTATTTT. This sequence encodes CASSFSRGEVTDTQYF.

The chain uses TRBV6-5 and TRBJ2-5; 11 positions match TRBD2. Germline CDR1 reads MNHEY; CDR2 reads SVGAGI. The CDR3 has 15 residues. Losses at the gene ends were 4 bases for V and 4 bases for J; bases not matched to a gene: 5. CDR3 residues: CASSLLAGESETQYF. CDR3 DNA: TGTGCCAGCAGTTTACTAGCGGGAGAGTCAGAGACCCAGTACTTC.

V and J are TRBV28 and TRBJ1-2; D remains unclear. Germline V lookup: CDR1 MDHEN, CDR2 SYDVKM. Between the trimmed V and J ends, which lost 7 bases and 3 bases, there was a span of 6 bases. The CDR3 contains 11 residues. CDR3 sequence reads: CASTDYYGYTF. In DNA form, the CDR3 reads TGTGCCAGCACAGATTACTATGGCTACACCTTC.

The chain employs TRBV5-1 and TRBJ2-2; 8 bases match TRBD2. CDR1 SGHRS and CDR2 YFSETQ come from the germline V gene. This CDR3 has 15 residues. V lost 0 bases to trimming and J lost 4 bases; unmatched junction nucleotides: 2. Written as DNA, the CDR3 is TGCGCCAGCAGCTTGGCGGGGACTAGCACCGGGGAGCTGTTTTTT. Protein sequence: CASSLAGTSTGELFF.

The J gene is TRBJ2-1, the V gene TRBV19; 9 positions agree with TRBD2. The V gene's germline CDR1 is LNHDA and CDR2 SQIVND (reference sequence). The CDR3 is made up of 16 amino acids. The V segment lost 1 base and the J segment 1 base; nucleotides outside the gene matches: 2. The CDR3 sequence is CASSIVAGVSYNEQFF. The DNA for the CDR3 is TGTGCCAGTAGTATAGTAGCGGGAGTGTCCTACAATGAGCAGTTCTTC.

This clone was seen a single time. This chain connects TRBV18 to TRBJ1-1; D is unclear. Germline loops: CDR1 KGHSH, CDR2 LQKENI. The CDR3 contains 12 residues. V was trimmed by 5 bases and J by 0 bases, leaving 4 bases between them. In nucleotides, the CDR3 is TGTGCCAGCTCAGAGATGAACACTGAAGCTTTCTTT. Its translation is CASSEMNTEAFF.

The chain carries TRBV19 and TRBJ2-5; 7 bases are a match to TRBD2. The CDR3 loop spans 15 amino acids. The V segment lost 5 bases and the J segment 4 bases; nucleotides outside the gene matches: 10. Germline-derived CDR1 and CDR2 are LNHDA and SQIVND (reference sequence). The CDR3 here is CASSSRGVAGETQYF. CDR3 bases: TGTGCCAGTAGTTCCCGTGGGGTAGCGGGAGAGACCCAGTACTTC.

This chain uses TRBV6-5 with TRBJ1-6; possibly TRBD1 for D (5 bases). The CDR3 is 12 amino acids. The V and J ends lost 2 bases and 10 bases respectively, with 6 bases between them. Germline V gene lookup returns CDR1 MNHEY and CDR2 SVGAGI. The CDR3 DNA follows: TGTGCCAGCAGTTACAGGGGATCACCCCTCCACTTT. Translated: CASSYRGSPLHF.

This chain connects TRBV28 to TRBJ2-3; the match to TRBD2 covers 7 bases. CDR3 size: 16 residues. J was trimmed by 6 bases and V by 5 bases; bases with no gene match: 14. Germline V gives CDR1 MDHEN, CDR2 SYDVKM. The CDR3 region is CASSPPLGEGPDTQYF. The DNA of the CDR3 is TGTGCCAGCAGTCCTCCCCTGGGGGAGGGCCCCGATACGCAGTATTTT. Variable domain in full (rest from reference TRBV28 and TRBJ2-3): DVKVTQSSRYLVKRTGEKVFLECVQDMDHENMFWYRQDPGLGLRLIYFSYDVKMKEKGDIPEGYSVSREKKERFSLILESASTNQTSMYLCASSPPLGEGPDTQYFGPGTRLTVL.

The genes are TRBV9 and TRBJ1-5, with D unresolved. Germline assignment: CDR1 SGDLS and CDR2 YYNGEE. Trimming pared 9 bases from V and 1 base from J, leaving 8 bases between. This CDR3 has 12 residues. The DNA of the CDR3 is TGTGCCACCCCGGGGAGCAATCAGCCCCAGCATTTT. Its protein is CATPGSNQPQHF.